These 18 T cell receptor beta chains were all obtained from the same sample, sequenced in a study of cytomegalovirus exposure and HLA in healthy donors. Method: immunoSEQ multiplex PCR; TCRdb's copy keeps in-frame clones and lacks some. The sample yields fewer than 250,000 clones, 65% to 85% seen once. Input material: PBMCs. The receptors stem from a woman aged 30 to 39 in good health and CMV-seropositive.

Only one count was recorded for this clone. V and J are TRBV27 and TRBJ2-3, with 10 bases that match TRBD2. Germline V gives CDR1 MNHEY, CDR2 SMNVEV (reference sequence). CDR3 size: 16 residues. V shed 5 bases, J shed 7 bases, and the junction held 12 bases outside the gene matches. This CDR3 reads CASSLLAGALTNTQYF. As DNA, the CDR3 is TGTGCCAGCAGTCTCCTAGCGGGAGCGCTTACGAATACGCAGTATTTT.

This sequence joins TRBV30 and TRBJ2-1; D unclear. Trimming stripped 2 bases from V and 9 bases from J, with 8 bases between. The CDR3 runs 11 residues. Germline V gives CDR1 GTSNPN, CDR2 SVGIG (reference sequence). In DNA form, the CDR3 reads TGTGCCTGGAGTCAGACAATTGAGCAGTTCTTC. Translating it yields CAWSQTIEQFF.

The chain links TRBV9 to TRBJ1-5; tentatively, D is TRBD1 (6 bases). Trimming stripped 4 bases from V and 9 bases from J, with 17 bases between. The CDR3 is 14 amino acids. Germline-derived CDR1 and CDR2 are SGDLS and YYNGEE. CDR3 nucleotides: TGTGCCAGCAGCCCAGCGGAGAGGGGGAGGCCCCAGCATTTT. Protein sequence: CASSPAERGRPQHF.

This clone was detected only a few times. CDR3 sequence (DNA): TGTGCCAGCAGACGAATGGGGTACACTGAAGCTTTCTTT. Encoded protein: CASRRMGYTEAFF. This rearrangement joins TRBV6-1 to TRBJ1-1; D uncertain. Looked up from germline, CDR1 is MNHNS and CDR2 is SASEGT. The CDR3 is 13 residues long. V was cut by 6 bases and J by 3 bases, with 11 bases left in between.

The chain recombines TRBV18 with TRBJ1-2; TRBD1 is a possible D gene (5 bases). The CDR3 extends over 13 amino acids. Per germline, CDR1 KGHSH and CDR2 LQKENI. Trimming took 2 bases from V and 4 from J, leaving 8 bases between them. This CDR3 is CASSPGGSYGYTF. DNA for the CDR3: TGTGCCAGCTCACCAGGGGGGAGCTATGGCTACACCTTC. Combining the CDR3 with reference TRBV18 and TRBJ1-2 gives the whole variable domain NAGVMQNPRHLVRRRGQEARLRCSPMKGHSHVYWYRQLPEEGLKFMVYLQKENIIDESGMPKERFSAEFPKEGPSILRIQQVVRGDSAAYFCASSPGGSYGYTFGSGTRLTVV.

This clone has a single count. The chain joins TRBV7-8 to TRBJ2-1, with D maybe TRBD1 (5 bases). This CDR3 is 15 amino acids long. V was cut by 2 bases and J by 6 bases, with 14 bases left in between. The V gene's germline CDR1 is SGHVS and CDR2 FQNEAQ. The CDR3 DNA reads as TGTGCCAGCAGCTTACGTCGTACAGGTAGCAATGAGCAGTTCTTC. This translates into CASSLRRTGSNEQFF.

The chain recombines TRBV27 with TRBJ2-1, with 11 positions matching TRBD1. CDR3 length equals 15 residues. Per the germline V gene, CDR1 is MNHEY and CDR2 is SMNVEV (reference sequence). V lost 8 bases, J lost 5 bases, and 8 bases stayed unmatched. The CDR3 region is CASSTGTGGNNEQFF. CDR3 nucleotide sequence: TGTGCCAGCTCGACCGGGACAGGGGGTAACAATGAGCAGTTCTTC.

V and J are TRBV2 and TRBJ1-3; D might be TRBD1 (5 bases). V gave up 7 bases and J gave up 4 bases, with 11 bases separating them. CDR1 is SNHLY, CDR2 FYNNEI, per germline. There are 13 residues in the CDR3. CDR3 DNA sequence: TGTGCCAGCACCTACAGGTCCGGAAACACCATATATTTT. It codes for CASTYRSGNTIYF.

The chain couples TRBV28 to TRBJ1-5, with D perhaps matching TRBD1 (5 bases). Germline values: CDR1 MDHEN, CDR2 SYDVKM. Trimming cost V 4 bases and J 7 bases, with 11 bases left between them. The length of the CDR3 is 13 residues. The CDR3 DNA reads TGTGCCAGCAGTTCGGGACTCGGGCAGCCCCAGCATTTT. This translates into CASSSGLGQPQHF. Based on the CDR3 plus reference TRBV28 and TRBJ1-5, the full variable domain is DVKVTQSSRYLVKRTGEKVFLECVQDMDHENMFWYRQDPGLGLRLIYFSYDVKMKEKGDIPEGYSVSREKKERFSLILESASTNQTSMYLCASSSGLGQPQHFGDGTRLSIL.

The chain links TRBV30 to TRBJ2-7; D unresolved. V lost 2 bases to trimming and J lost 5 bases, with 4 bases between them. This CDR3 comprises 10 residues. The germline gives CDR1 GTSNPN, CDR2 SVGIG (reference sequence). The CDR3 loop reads CAWSKNEQYF. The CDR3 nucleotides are TGTGCCTGGAGTAAAAACGAGCAGTACTTC.

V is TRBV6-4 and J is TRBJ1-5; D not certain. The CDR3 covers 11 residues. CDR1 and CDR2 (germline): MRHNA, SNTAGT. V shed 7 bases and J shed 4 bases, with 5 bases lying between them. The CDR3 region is CASTPNQPQHF. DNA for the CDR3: TGTGCCAGCACGCCTAATCAGCCCCAGCATTTT.

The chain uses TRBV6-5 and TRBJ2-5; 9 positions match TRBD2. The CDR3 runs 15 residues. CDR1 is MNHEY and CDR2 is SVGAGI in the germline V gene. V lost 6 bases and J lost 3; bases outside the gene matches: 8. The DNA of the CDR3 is TGTGCCAGCAGCCCGGGACTAGCCAATGAAGAGACCCAGTACTTC. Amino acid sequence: CASSPGLANEETQYF.

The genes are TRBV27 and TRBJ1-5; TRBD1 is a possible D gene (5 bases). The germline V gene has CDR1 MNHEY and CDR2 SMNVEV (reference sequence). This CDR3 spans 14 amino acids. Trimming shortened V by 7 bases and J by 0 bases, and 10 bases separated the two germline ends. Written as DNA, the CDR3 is TGTGCCAGCAAGGGGTACAATAGCAATCAGCCCCAGCATTTT. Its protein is CASKGYNSNQPQHF.

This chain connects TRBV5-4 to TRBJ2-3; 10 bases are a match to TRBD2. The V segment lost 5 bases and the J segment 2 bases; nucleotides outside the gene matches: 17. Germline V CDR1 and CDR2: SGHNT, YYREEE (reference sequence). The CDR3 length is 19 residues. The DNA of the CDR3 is TGTGCCAGCAGTTCAAGCGGGAGGGCCGCTATCGGGAACACAGATACGCAGTATTTT. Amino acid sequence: CASSSSGRAAIGNTDTQYF.

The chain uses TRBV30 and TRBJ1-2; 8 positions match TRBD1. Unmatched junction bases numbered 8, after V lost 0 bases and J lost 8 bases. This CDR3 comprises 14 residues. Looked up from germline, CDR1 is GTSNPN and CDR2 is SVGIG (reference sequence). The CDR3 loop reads CAWSVSGGAGGYTF. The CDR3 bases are TGTGCCTGGAGTGTTTCAGGGGGCGCGGGGGGCTACACCTTC.

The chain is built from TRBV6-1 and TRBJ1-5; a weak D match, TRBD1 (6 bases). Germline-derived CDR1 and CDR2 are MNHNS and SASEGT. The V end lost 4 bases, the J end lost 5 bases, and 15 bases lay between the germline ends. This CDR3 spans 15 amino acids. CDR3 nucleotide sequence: TGTGCCAGCAGTGCCCGGGACACGGCCTATCAGCCCCAGCATTTT. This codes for CASSARDTAYQPQHF.

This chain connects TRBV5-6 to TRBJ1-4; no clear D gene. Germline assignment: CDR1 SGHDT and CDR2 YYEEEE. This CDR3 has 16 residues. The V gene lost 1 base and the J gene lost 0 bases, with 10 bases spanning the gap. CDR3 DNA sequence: TGTGCCAGCAGCTTGTCTTACTTATCAACTAATGAAAAACTGTTTTTT. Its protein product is CASSLSYLSTNEKLFF.

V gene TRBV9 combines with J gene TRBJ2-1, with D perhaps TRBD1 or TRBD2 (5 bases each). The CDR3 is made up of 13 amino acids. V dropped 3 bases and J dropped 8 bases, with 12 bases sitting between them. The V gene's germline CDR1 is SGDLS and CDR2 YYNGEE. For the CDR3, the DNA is TGTGCCAGCAGCGGAAGGGGAGCCGATGAGCAGTTCTTC. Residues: CASSGRGADEQFF.